Below, 30 T cell receptor beta chains from the same sample are listed, as sequenced in a study of shared clonotypes between healthy human individuals. TCRdb's copy holds only in-frame clones and misses some; the assay was immunoSEQ multiplex PCR. The profile shows 2 million to 2.5 million clones, around 95% of them singletons. The sequencing sample was made of naive CD4+ T cells sorted from blood. This sample's subset: CD45RA+ positively selected. The receptors originated from a man younger than 30 in good health.

Of note for this clone: This specimen includes other DNA sequences encoding the same CDR3. The chain links TRBV5-4 to TRBJ2-3; tentatively, D is TRBD1 (5 bases). CDR3 size: 13 residues. V gave up 3 bases and J gave up 3 bases, with 8 bases separating them. Per germline, CDR1 SGHNT and CDR2 YYREEE (reference sequence). The CDR3 DNA reads as TGTGCCAGCAGCTCCGCAGGGACAGATACGCAGTATTTT. It encodes CASSSAGTDTQYF.

The gene calls are TRBV5-6 and TRBJ2-7; the match to TRBD1 covers 7 bases. The length of the CDR3 is 15 residues. V lost 0 bases to trimming and J lost 3 bases; unmatched junction nucleotides: 6. Germline values: CDR1 SGHDT, CDR2 YYEEEE. DNA for the CDR3: TGTGCCAGCAGCTTGGCCGGAGACAGGGTCTACGAGCAGTACTTC. Its protein product is CASSLAGDRVYEQYF.

This clone appeared a single time. V usage is TRBV2 and J usage is TRBJ1-5; TRBD1 might be the D (6 bases). The V end was cut by 2 bases, the J end by 6 bases, with 11 bases between. The CDR3 length is 14 residues. Germline V lookup: CDR1 SNHLY, CDR2 FYNNEI. CDR3 protein: CASSEQGSAQPQHF. CDR3 nucleotides: TGTGCCAGCAGTGAACAGGGGTCGGCTCAGCCCCAGCATTTT.

CDR3 loop: CASSISWNRISSYEQYF. DNA of the CDR3: TGTGCCAGTAGTATTTCCTGGAACCGAATAAGCTCCTACGAGCAGTACTTC. This chain joins TRBV19 and TRBJ2-7; no firm D call. Germline V gene sequence: CDR1 LNHDA, CDR2 SQIVND (reference sequence). The V and J ends lost 3 bases and 0 bases respectively, with 18 bases between them. This CDR3 comprises 17 residues.

This clone was recorded only once. The CDR3 region is CASSLDRGRQETQYF. In DNA form, the CDR3 reads TGTGCCAGCAGCTTAGACAGGGGGCGGCAAGAGACCCAGTACTTC. This chain joins TRBV11-3 and TRBJ2-5; TRBD1 matches at 8 bases. V was clipped by 0 bases and J by 2 bases; unmatched bases: 2. In germline, CDR1 is SGHNT, CDR2 YENEEA. The CDR3 is made up of 15 amino acids. The variable domain in full, completed from reference TRBV11-3 and TRBJ2-5, reads EAGVVQSPRYKIIEKKQPVAFWCNPISGHNTLYWYLQNLGQGPELLIRYENEEAVDDSQLPKDRFSAERLKGVDSTLKIQPAELGDSAVYLCASSLDRGRQETQYFGPGTRLLVL.

The V call is TRBV28, the J call TRBJ2-7; no clear D gene. The V and J ends lost 6 bases and 2 bases respectively, with 14 bases between them. The CDR3 has 14 amino acids. CDR1 MDHEN and CDR2 SYDVKM come from the germline V gene. CDR3: CASSPRWATYEQYF. The CDR3, as DNA: TGTGCCAGCAGCCCCAGGTGGGCGACCTACGAGCAGTACTTC.

V is TRBV28 and J is TRBJ1-1, with 8 bases identical to TRBD1. The CDR3 is 15 residues long. Trimming took 5 bases from V and 4 from J; bases not matched to a gene: 9. The germline CDR1 and CDR2 sequences are MDHEN and SYDVKM. The CDR3 loop reads CASSIRTGQRTEAFF. For the CDR3, the DNA is TGTGCCAGCAGTATTCGGACAGGGCAGCGCACTGAAGCTTTCTTT.

The chain joins TRBV27 to TRBJ1-6; possible D gene TRBD1, 5 bases. The CDR3 consists of 15 residues. From germline, CDR1 is MNHEY and CDR2 SMNVEV (reference sequence). The V and J ends lost 0 bases and 13 bases respectively, with 16 bases between them. Written as DNA, the CDR3 is TGTGCCAGCAGTTTATCGAGAGGGGCCACAGTCCCCCTCCACTTT. Protein: CASSLSRGATVPLHF.

V gene TRBV6-1 combines with J gene TRBJ2-7; D is uncertain. The germline V and J ends were trimmed by 1 base and 1 base, with 8 bases remaining between them. The CDR3 is 14 residues long. Germline V lookup: CDR1 MNHNS, CDR2 SASEGT. The CDR3 protein is CASSEGPQSYEQYF. DNA of the CDR3: TGTGCCAGCAGTGAAGGCCCACAATCCTACGAGCAGTACTTC.

This clone was picked up one time. At the DNA level, this CDR3 is encoded by other sequences in the same sample as well. The V and J genes are TRBV5-4 and TRBJ2-3; either TRBD1 or TRBD2 may supply D (5 bases each). The V gene lost 0 bases and the J gene lost 2 bases, with 7 bases spanning the gap. The germline V gene encodes CDR1 SGHNT and CDR2 YYREEE (reference sequence). There are 14 residues in the CDR3. The CDR3 nucleotides read TGTGCCAGCAGCTTGGGGGGGTACACAGATACGCAGTATTTT. Protein: CASSLGGYTDTQYF.

The chain carries TRBV9 and TRBJ2-3, with TRBD2 matching over 7 bases. This CDR3 spans 17 amino acids. Looked up from germline, CDR1 is SGDLS and CDR2 is YYNGEE. J lost 4 bases, V lost 4 bases, and 15 bases had no gene match. CDR3 region: CASSLTREGLPSDTQYF. The CDR3 nucleotides are TGTGCCAGCAGCCTTACGAGGGAGGGCCTCCCCTCAGATACGCAGTATTTT.

The rearrangement joins TRBV5-1 to TRBJ1-3, with D tentatively TRBD1 (5 bases). Germline V CDR1 and CDR2: SGHRS, YFSETQ. The CDR3 loop spans 13 amino acids. The germline V and J ends were trimmed by 4 bases and 6 bases, with 11 bases remaining between them. In DNA, the CDR3 is TGCGCCAGCAGCGTCTCTGGGGCAAACACCATATATTTT. Protein: CASSVSGANTIYF.

The V call is TRBV27, the J call TRBJ1-6; possibly TRBD1 for D (5 bases). The CDR3 totals 16 residues. CDR1 MNHEY and CDR2 SMNVEV come from the germline V gene (reference sequence). Trimming shortened V by 7 bases and J by 0 bases, and 13 bases separated the two germline ends. CDR3 protein: CASTLGAFSYNSPLHF. CDR3 coding DNA: TGTGCCAGCACCCTCGGGGCCTTCTCCTATAATTCACCCCTCCACTTT.

V and J are TRBV30 and TRBJ1-2; D may be TRBD1 (6 bases). This CDR3 has 14 residues. CDR1 is GTSNPN, CDR2 SVGIG, per germline (reference sequence). V was trimmed by 0 bases and J by 7 bases, leaving 15 bases between them. Here the CDR3 reads CAWSVQAGGSGYTF. The CDR3 DNA is TGTGCCTGGAGTGTACAGGCCGGGGGCAGTGGCTACACCTTC.

CDR3 residues: CASSSKQGNEQYF. CDR3 DNA: TGTGCCAGCTCATCTAAACAGGGGAACGAGCAGTACTTC. The chain links TRBV18 to TRBJ2-7, with TRBD1 identical over 7 bases. The V gene end was trimmed by 5 bases and the J gene end by 5 bases; junction bases not matched to a gene: 6. Germline loops: CDR1 KGHSH, CDR2 LQKENI. The CDR3 has 13 residues.

The chain couples TRBV9 to TRBJ1-1, with 7 bases aligning to TRBD1. Trimming took 4 bases from V and 7 from J; bases not matched to a gene: 13. The CDR3 sequence is 15 residues long. The germline V gene has CDR1 SGDLS and CDR2 YYNGEE. Here the CDR3 DNA reads TGTGCCAGCAGCTTAGCCGGGACAGCCTTTAATGAAGCTTTCTTT. Translation: CASSLAGTAFNEAFF.

The rearrangement links TRBV7-2 to TRBJ2-7; 7 bases align to TRBD1. The CDR3 is 14 residues long. Germline trimming cut 6 bases from V and 5 bases from J; bases unmatched to any gene: 10. Germline assignment: CDR1 SGHTA and CDR2 FQGNSA. CDR3 bases: TGTGCCAGCAGAGTGGGACAGCCTTCTGACGAGCAGTACTTC. Translated, it gives CASRVGQPSDEQYF. Complete variable domain (other parts from reference TRBV7-2 and TRBJ2-7): GAGVSQSPSNKVTEKGKDVELRCDPISGHTALYWYRQSLGQGLEFLIYFQGNSAPDKSGLPSDRFSAERTGGSVSTLTIQRTQQEDSAVYLCASRVGQPSDEQYFGPGTRLTVT.

The chain links TRBV2 to TRBJ2-1; tentatively, D is TRBD2 (5 bases). CDR1 and CDR2 from the germline V gene are SNHLY and FYNNEI. V shed 4 bases and J shed 0 bases, with 10 bases lying between them. The CDR3 runs to 15 residues. Here the CDR3 DNA reads TGTGCCAGCAGTGGACTACCGAGCTCCTACAATGAGCAGTTCTTC. Residues: CASSGLPSSYNEQFF.

This chain joins TRBV7-9 and TRBJ2-3; D remains unclear. The CDR3 has 16 residues. Germline V gene data show CDR1 as SEHNR and CDR2 as FQNEAQ (reference sequence). The V gene lost 4 bases and the J gene lost 1 base, with 15 bases spanning the gap. The CDR3 DNA reads TGTGCCAGCAGCTCCCGTTTGGGGTTGGGCACAGATACGCAGTATTTT. Encoded protein: CASSSRLGLGTDTQYF.

This clone was observed a handful of times. This chain uses TRBV2 with TRBJ1-6, with unresolved D. The germline CDR1 and CDR2 sequences are SNHLY and FYNNEI. This CDR3 comprises 15 residues. Between the trimmed V and J ends, which lost 4 bases and 10 bases, there was a span of 17 bases. This chain's CDR3 is CASSAWEGGGSPLHF. CDR3 DNA: TGTGCCAGCAGTGCCTGGGAGGGTGGTGGGTCACCCCTCCACTTT.

The chain employs TRBV7-2 and TRBJ2-7; 13 bases line up with TRBD2. This CDR3 comprises 15 residues. The J segment lost 7 bases and the V segment lost 3 bases, leaving 6 bases of the junction unmatched. Germline assignment: CDR1 SGHTA and CDR2 FQGNSA. CDR3 residues: CASSLELAGGPEQYF. The DNA for the CDR3 is TGTGCCAGCAGCTTGGAACTAGCGGGAGGGCCGGAGCAGTACTTC.

The J gene is TRBJ2-2, the V gene TRBV5-4; 10 bases map to TRBD2. In germline, CDR1 is SGHNT, CDR2 YYREEE (reference sequence). J gave up 7 bases and V 3 bases, and 12 bases lay outside the gene matches. The CDR3 has 17 amino acids. This chain's CDR3 is CASSSSGRALSGGELFF. The CDR3, as DNA: TGTGCCAGCAGCTCCAGCGGGAGGGCCCTCTCTGGCGGGGAGCTGTTTTTT.

The chain employs TRBV18 and TRBJ2-7, with 9 bases matching TRBD1. Per the germline V gene, CDR1 is KGHSH and CDR2 is LQKENI. Trimming at V came to 3 bases and at J to 4 bases, leaving 4 bases not matched to a gene. This CDR3 spans 14 amino acids. The CDR3 is CASSPAGQGYEQYF. CDR3 sequence (DNA): TGTGCCAGCTCACCCGCAGGACAGGGGTACGAGCAGTACTTC. Variable domain in full (rest from reference TRBV18 and TRBJ2-7): NAGVMQNPRHLVRRRGQEARLRCSPMKGHSHVYWYRQLPEEGLKFMVYLQKENIIDESGMPKERFSAEFPKEGPSILRIQQVVRGDSAAYFCASSPAGQGYEQYFGPGTRLTVT.

The gene calls are TRBV5-1 and TRBJ2-3; 13 nucleotides match TRBD2. The CDR3 consists of 18 residues. The junction had 8 bases not matched to a gene; V was cut back by 4 bases and J by 0 bases. Germline V gene sequence: CDR1 SGHRS, CDR2 YFSETQ. Written as DNA, the CDR3 is TGCGCCAGCAGCCCCGGGACTAGCGGGGTCGCTAGCACAGATACGCAGTATTTT. It encodes CASSPGTSGVASTDTQYF.

The count of this clone is one. V and J are TRBV18 and TRBJ1-1; D gene uncertain. Per germline, CDR1 KGHSH and CDR2 LQKENI. V gave up 5 bases and J gave up 7 bases, with 8 bases separating them. The CDR3 contains 11 residues. CDR3 residues: CASSEAVEAFF. CDR3 in DNA: TGTGCCAGCTCAGAGGCGGTTGAAGCTTTCTTT.

The chain carries TRBV9 and TRBJ1-2; D call uncertain. CDR1 and CDR2 from the germline V gene are SGDLS and YYNGEE. CDR3 length: 15 residues. Trimming left V 0 bases short and J 7 bases short, with 16 bases between. The DNA of the CDR3 is TGTGCCAGCAGCGTAGTGCAGGAAGGTCTGCGTGGCTACACCTTC. Translation: CASSVVQEGLRGYTF.

As regards this clone: This same CDR3 is encoded by further DNA sequences in the sample. The CDR3 is CASSFGYGYTF. CDR3 in DNA: TGTGCCAGCAGTTTCGGCTATGGCTACACCTTC. The rearrangement links TRBV28 to TRBJ1-2; no reliable D call. CDR3 size: 11 residues. The germline CDR1 and CDR2 sequences are MDHEN and SYDVKM. V was trimmed by 3 bases and J by 4 bases, leaving 3 bases between them.

This clone came up once. The V and J genes are TRBV5-1 and TRBJ2-5, with 7 bases identical to TRBD2. With 4 bases clipped from V and 1 base from J, the junction kept 4 bases outside the gene matches. Germline CDR1 is SGHRS and CDR2 is YFSETQ. The length of the CDR3 is 14 residues. The CDR3 here is CASSAGDLQETQYF. CDR3 sequence (DNA): TGCGCCAGCAGCGCGGGGGATCTCCAAGAGACCCAGTACTTC.

The genes are TRBV11-2 and TRBJ1-6; unclear D gene. The CDR3 spans 17 residues. The germline V and J ends were trimmed by 2 bases and 4 bases, with 15 bases remaining between them. Germline V gene sequence: CDR1 SGHAT, CDR2 FQNNGV. CDR3 protein: CASSLSRRYGYNSPLHF. For the CDR3, the DNA is TGTGCCAGCAGCTTAAGTAGGCGGTACGGATATAATTCACCCCTCCACTTT. The full variable domain, rest sourced from reference TRBV11-2 and TRBJ1-6, is EAGVAQSPRYKIIEKRQSVAFWCNPISGHATLYWYQQILGQGPKLLIQFQNNGVVDDSQLPKDRFSAERLKGVDSTLKIQPAKLEDSAVYLCASSLSRRYGYNSPLHFGNGTRLTVT.

This sequence joins TRBV18 and TRBJ2-5; 10 bases agree with TRBD1. Germline assignment: CDR1 KGHSH and CDR2 LQKENI. The V and J ends lost 6 bases and 5 bases, in that order; junction bases with no gene match: 9. There are 15 residues in the CDR3. CDR3 residues: CASSGTWGQGETQYF. Written as DNA, the CDR3 is TGTGCCAGCTCCGGAACGTGGGGACAGGGGGAGACCCAGTACTTC.